The clone carrying this T cell receptor beta chain turned up a few times. Germline CDR1 and CDR2: LNHNV and YYDKDF (reference sequence). There are 15 residues in the CDR3. Trimming shortened V by 5 bases and J by 0 bases, and 11 bases separated the two germline ends. The sample belongs to a study of blood T cell repertoires in COVID-19. Study overall: Samples came from the United States, Italy and Spain, spanning acute and convalescent COVID-19. PBMCs, B-cell-depleted T cells, or T cells were the source of the cDNA or gDNA that made up the material.

The method was immunoSEQ multiplex PCR; TCRdb's version includes in-frame clones alone and lacks a portion of them. The sample records approximately 59,000 clones, roughly 84% being singletons. This clonotype was sampled from a man in his forties or fifties with active COVID-19. Specimen: peripheral blood. The chain is built from TRBV15 and TRBJ2-1, with D tentatively TRBD1 (6 bases). The CDR3 DNA is TGTGCCACCAGCGGCTCGACAGGCTCCTACAATGAGCAGTTCTTC. Protein product: CATSGSTGSYNEQFF.